One and the same sample provided the 13 T cell receptor beta chains below, sequenced in a study of T cell repertoires in cytomegalovirus infection. TCRdb called the reads again in MiXCR, with one record for every CDR3 protein. The table records around 300,000 distinct CDR3 sequences, more than 8% of them present only once. Source material: PBMCs. These receptors were obtained from a human donor in good health (CMV status not recorded). Some clones in this sample may be carry-over from other donors' samples.

This clonotype has more than one count but fewer than ten. The chain couples TRBV7-2 to TRBJ2-1; D may be TRBD2 (6 bases). This CDR3 is built from 15 residues. Germline lookup yields CDR1 SGHTA and CDR2 FQGNSA. Between the trimmed V and J ends, which lost 1 base and 8 bases, there was a span of 15 bases. The CDR3 loop reads CASSLVNYPGDEQFF. In DNA, the CDR3 is TGTGCCAGCAGCTTAGTGAACTACCCGGGGGATGAGCAGTTCTTC.

This clonotype has at least ten counts. The chain is built from TRBV7-2 and TRBJ2-7; D gene uncertain. The V gene lost 1 base and the J gene lost 2 bases, with 9 bases spanning the gap. The length of the CDR3 is 14 residues. The germline CDR1 and CDR2 sequences are SGHTA and FQGNSA. This CDR3 reads CASSLGHSTYEQYF. The CDR3 DNA is TGTGCCAGCAGCTTAGGCCATTCAACCTACGAGCAGTACTTC.

This clonotype was detected many times. V and J are TRBV7-9 and TRBJ2-3; 9 nucleotides align to TRBD1. Germline V gene sequence: CDR1 SEHNR, CDR2 FQNEAQ (reference sequence). V lost 5 bases, J lost 5 bases, and 14 bases stayed unmatched. The CDR3 sequence is 17 residues long. The DNA for the CDR3 is TGTGCCAGCAGCCCAACCGTATCGACAGGGGGTCAAGATACGCAGTATTTT. This codes for CASSPTVSTGGQDTQYF.

This clonotype has just a few counts. The V gene is TRBV6-2 or TRBV6-3, the J gene TRBJ2-1; the D is unclear. V was pared by 5 bases and J by 5 bases, with 7 bases between. Germline CDR1 reads MNHEY; CDR2 reads SVGEGT. The length of the CDR3 is 12 residues. The CDR3 DNA sequence: TGTGCCAGCAGTCAGAATAACAATGAGCAGTTCTTC. It yields the protein CASSQNNNEQFF.

This clonotype was picked up many times. The chain employs TRBV7-2 and TRBJ1-1; 7 positions agree with TRBD1. The CDR3 is made up of 13 amino acids. Germline V gene lookup returns CDR1 SGHTA and CDR2 FQGNSA. The trim removed 3 bases at V and 6 bases at J, leaving 4 bases unmatched. The CDR3 loop is CASSFDRAAEAFF. The CDR3 region has the DNA TGTGCCAGCAGCTTCGACAGGGCTGCTGAAGCTTTCTTT.

This clonotype was counted only a few times. The chain links TRBV19 to TRBJ2-4; unclear D gene. Trimming removed 6 bases at V and 3 bases at J, with 6 bases between. There are 12 residues in the CDR3. The germline V gene has CDR1 LNHDA and CDR2 SQIVND (reference sequence). The CDR3: CASRSLKNIQYF. For the CDR3, the DNA is TGTGCCAGTAGAAGCCTCAAAAACATTCAGTACTTC.

This clonotype has ten or more counts. The V and J genes are TRBV12-3 or TRBV12-4 and TRBJ2-7; the D is unclear. The CDR3 extends over 16 amino acids. V lost 9 bases and J 3 bases, leaving 24 bases between the germline ends. CDR3 nucleotides: TGTGCCAGTGCCTACTTGGGTGGATTCCCTTTCTACGAGCAGTACTTC. Its translation is CASAYLGGFPFYEQYF.

This clonotype has a count of ten or more. The chain carries TRBV11-1 and TRBJ1-1, with TRBD1 matching over 8 bases. CDR3 length equals 12 residues. After removal of 10 bases from V and 1 base from J, the junction contained 2 bases not matched to a gene. Germline V gene sequence: CDR1 SGHAT, CDR2 FQDESV (reference sequence). CDR3 loop: CATGQGNTEAFF. Here the CDR3 DNA reads TGTGCCACCGGACAGGGGAACACTGAAGCTTTCTTT.

This clonotype has a count of ten or more. V is TRBV7-2 and J is TRBJ1-1, with 7 bases that match TRBD1. CDR3 length: 14 amino acids. V was clipped by 5 bases and J by 5 bases; unmatched bases: 8. Germline loops: CDR1 SGHTA, CDR2 FQGNSA. CDR3 DNA: TGTGCCAGCAGCCCCCCGACAGGGTATACTGAAGCTTTCTTT. Encoded protein: CASSPPTGYTEAFF.

Written as DNA, the CDR3 is TGTGCCAGCAGCTTAGAAATCCGCCCGGGACAAGCGGGCAATGAGCAGTTCTTC. It specifies CASSLEIRPGQAGNEQFF. V usage is TRBV7-2 and J usage is TRBJ2-1; D assignment may be TRBD1 or TRBD2 (6 bases each). The V end lost 1 base, the J end lost 6 bases, and 22 bases lay between the germline ends. The CDR3 runs to 18 residues. Germline V gene lookup returns CDR1 SGHTA and CDR2 FQGNSA.

The chain recombines TRBV20-1 with TRBJ2-1; 14 nucleotides agree with TRBD2. Germline values: CDR1 DFQATT, CDR2 SNEGSKA (reference sequence). CDR3 size: 14 residues. The V and J ends lost 6 bases and 8 bases, in that order; junction bases with no gene match: 6. DNA for the CDR3: TGCAGTGCCGAAGGGACTAGCGGGAGCTATGAGCAGTTCTTC. This gives the protein CSAEGTSGSYEQFF.

The chain is built from TRBV28 and TRBJ2-5; the match to TRBD1 covers 9 bases. Germline V CDR1 and CDR2: MDHEN, SYDVKM. V was pared by 4 bases and J by 4 bases, with 10 bases of the junction left unmatched. This CDR3 is 16 amino acids long. The CDR3 loop is CASSSPPGTGTETQYF. CDR3 coding DNA: TGTGCCAGCAGTTCCCCGCCCGGGACAGGGACAGAGACCCAGTACTTC.

The sample holds many counts of this clonotype. The chain links TRBV7-2 to TRBJ1-6; D unresolved. The germline gives CDR1 SGHTA, CDR2 FQGNSA. The CDR3 spans 15 residues. Trimming stripped 0 bases from V and 7 bases from J, with 10 bases between. The CDR3 region is CASSLALVTNSPLHF. The DNA of the CDR3 is TGTGCCAGCAGCTTAGCTCTGGTCACGAATTCACCCCTCCACTTT. The full variable domain, its missing parts supplied by reference TRBV7-2 and TRBJ1-6, is GAGVSQSPSNKVTEKGKDVELRCDPISGHTALYWYRQSLGQGLEFLIYFQGNSAPDKSGLPSDRFSAERTGGSVSTLTIQRTQQEDSAVYLCASSLALVTNSPLHFGNGTRLTVT.